What follows are 8 T cell receptor beta chains derived from one specimen sequenced in a study of regulatory T cells in long-lasting Graves disease. As to time point: newly diagnosed GD, antithyroid drugs for less than 3 months. PBMC-extracted RNA yielded the TCR library. Construction of the TCR beta libraries employed iRepertoire HTBI primers in conjunction with Arm-PCR of CDR3 regions. TCRdb recomputed calls from the multiplex PCR reads with MiXCR, one row per CDR3 protein. The profile shows 550,000 to 700,000 distinct CDR3 sequences, 15% to 20% of them singletons. The sample was also reused in another study, on T cells in Graves' hyperthyroidism and ophthalmopathy.

The sample here was peripheral blood mononuclear cells (PBMCs), taken at new diagnosis, from a patient treated with antithyroid drugs. All receptors derive from a young man with Graves disease.

This clonotype was counted at least ten times. V usage is TRBV7-9 and J usage is TRBJ2-7; 9 positions agree with TRBD1. Trimming took 6 bases from V and 5 from J; bases not matched to a gene: 11. The CDR3 runs to 15 residues. CDR1 is SEHNR and CDR2 is FQNEAQ in the germline V gene (reference sequence). The CDR3 reads CASSKSRDRVHEQYF. The CDR3 region has the DNA TGTGCCAGCAGTAAGTCCCGGGACAGGGTCCACGAGCAGTACTTC.

The chain carries TRBV18 and TRBJ2-1, with D hard to call. V gave up 0 bases and J gave up 5 bases, with 8 bases separating them. Germline loops: CDR1 KGHSH, CDR2 LQKENI. This CDR3 region has 14 residues. The CDR3 region has the DNA TGTGCCAGCTCACCACCGACAAGAGACAATGAGCAGTTCTTC. Residues: CASSPPTRDNEQFF.

There are a few counts of this clonotype. The conserved phenylalanine or tryptophan is not found at the CDR3 terminus, so this likely reflects a read error. The limits of the CDR3 on the DNA are not certain, so only TCRdb's listed CDR3 is given. The chain employs TRBV5-1 and TRBJ2-1; the table names TRBD2, a call not compared with the DNA. The CDR3 region is 10 residues in length, termini included. CDR1 is SGHRS, CDR2 YFSETQ, per germline. CDR3 loop: CASRDAGRKV.

This clonotype was detected a few times. J is TRBJ1-3 and V is TRBV12-3 or TRBV12-4; D gene unclear. V was pared by 9 bases and J by 0 bases, with 9 bases between. The CDR3 contains 13 residues. The CDR3 loop reads CASGRHSGNTIYF. The CDR3 DNA follows: TGTGCCAGTGGAAGGCACTCTGGAAACACCATATATTTT.

This clonotype has ten or more counts. The chain couples TRBV11-2 to TRBJ2-3; 16 bases are a match to TRBD2. CDR1 is SGHAT and CDR2 is FQNNGV in the germline V gene. Trimming cost V 7 bases and J 0 bases; bases outside gene matches: 7. This CDR3 is 18 amino acids long. The CDR3 bases are TGTGCCAGCACGACCGGGACTAGCGGGAGGGGAAGCACAGATACGCAGTATTTT. Amino acid sequence: CASTTGTSGRGSTDTQYF.

This clonotype was found many times. The rearrangement links TRBV12-3 or TRBV12-4 to TRBJ2-3, with a weak D call TRBD2 (5 bases). The CDR3 extends over 16 amino acids. V was cut by 3 bases and J by 2 bases, with 15 bases left in between. For the CDR3, the DNA is TGTGCCAGCAGTTTCTTTTCTAGCCGTTACACAGATACGCAGTATTTT. Its protein is CASSFFSSRYTDTQYF.

This clonotype was seen ten or more times. The rearrangement uses TRBV30 and TRBJ2-1; D tentatively reads TRBD1 or TRBD2 (5 bases each). V lost 1 base and J 9 bases, leaving 22 bases between the germline ends. This CDR3 has 16 residues. Looked up from germline, CDR1 is GTSNPN and CDR2 is SVGIG (reference sequence). The CDR3 here is CAWSGPPGTVFGEQFF. CDR3 DNA: TGTGCCTGGAGTGGCCCACCCGGGACCGTGTTTGGTGAGCAGTTCTTC.

The V gene is TRBV9, the J gene TRBJ1-4; 8 bases are shared with TRBD1. V shed 2 bases, J shed 8 bases, and the junction held 8 bases outside the gene matches. There are 15 residues in the CDR3. Per germline, CDR1 SGDLS and CDR2 YYNGEE. The CDR3 DNA sequence: TGTGCCAGCAGCGTTGGACAGGGAAGAAGGGAAAAACTGTTTTTT. This sequence encodes CASSVGQGRREKLFF.